This passage covers 11 T cell receptor beta chains from one sample sequenced in a study of molecular identifiers for immune sequencing clone quantification (dated by TCRdb to between 2017 and 2018). The library was produced with PCR. These reads were obtained on an Illumina HiSeq 4000. TCRdb handled the public reads itself, with Q25 trimming in fastp and clone calling in MiXCR, and kept productive beta chains. For every CDR3 protein sequence, its rows merge into one entry that carries the most common genes and DNA. For this sample there are about 12,000 distinct CDR3 sequences; 16% appear just once. The ten largest clones take up around 1.5% of the sample. The sequencing input was naive CD8+ T cells from blood, with Jurkat cell RNA spiked in. This specimen's cell subset or site label, per the study, means: FACS-sorted CD8+CD4-CCR7+CD45RA+ naive T cells. The receptors originated from a human donor in good health. Some libraries in this study had Jurkat cell RNA spiked in.

In DNA form, the CDR3 reads TGTGCCAGCAGCTTTCCGACGGGTAAAGCTTTCTTT. It translates to CASSFPTGKAFF. The V call is TRBV11-3, the J call TRBJ1-1; no definite D call. Per germline, CDR1 SGHNT and CDR2 YENEEA. Trimming took 3 bases from V and 9 from J, leaving 11 bases between them. The CDR3 consists of 12 residues.

The V and J genes are TRBV13 and TRBJ2-7; D unclear. Trimming cost V 5 bases and J 2 bases, with 16 bases left between them. This CDR3 contains 15 residues. Germline V gene sequence: CDR1 PRHDT, CDR2 FYEKMQ (reference sequence). In DNA form, the CDR3 reads TGTGCCAGCAGCACTTCCAGGACCGACACCTACGAGCAGTACTTC. Its translation is CASSTSRTDTYEQYF.

By proportion, this clonotype is medium-sized. This rearrangement joins TRBV5-1 to TRBJ2-7; 7 bases match TRBD1. The V and J ends lost 2 bases and 2 bases, in that order; junction bases with no gene match: 4. The CDR3 covers 14 residues. Germline CDR1 is SGHRS and CDR2 is YFSETQ. Here the CDR3 DNA reads TGCGCCAGCAGCTTTTTCCAGGGGGCCTACGAGCAGTACTTC. Translated, it gives CASSFFQGAYEQYF.

In its sample, this clonotype was seen once. A read error is possible here, since a much larger clone lies one base away. This chain links TRBV7-9 with TRBJ1-3; a possible D gene is TRBD1 (6 bases). The germline V gene has CDR1 SEHNR and CDR2 FQNEAQ (reference sequence). V gave up 8 bases and J gave up 0 bases, with 14 bases separating them. The length of the CDR3 is 15 residues. This chain's CDR3 is CASGADRSSGNTIYF. CDR3 bases: TGTGCCAGCGGCGCGGACAGAAGCTCTGGAAACACCATATATTTT. The full variable domain, with the rest looked up from reference TRBV7-9 and TRBJ1-3, is DTGVSQNPRHKITKRGQNVTFRCDPISEHNRLYWYRQTLGQGPEFLTYFQNEAQLEKSRLLSDRFSAERPKGSFSTLEIQRTEQGDSAMYLCASGADRSSGNTIYFGEGSWLTVV.

This clonotype was observed once. Being one base from a much bigger clone, this may be a read error. The V and J genes are TRBV11-1 and TRBJ1-3, with D uncertain. Germline V gene lookup returns CDR1 SGHAT and CDR2 FQDESV (reference sequence). The CDR3 is 15 residues long. V was trimmed by 5 bases and J by 0 bases, leaving 11 bases between them. CDR3 protein: CASSPDGSSGNTIYF. CDR3 bases: TGTGCCAGCAGCCCGGACGGGAGCTCTGGAAACACCATATATTTT.

This clonotype has more than one count but fewer than ten. V usage is TRBV5-4 and J usage is TRBJ1-1, with no clear D. The V gene's germline CDR1 is SGHNT and CDR2 YYREEE (reference sequence). V dropped 1 base and J dropped 3 bases, with 7 bases sitting between them. This CDR3 has 13 residues. Written as DNA, the CDR3 is TGTGCCAGCAGCTTGAGGCCGGACACTGAAGCTTTCTTT. Its protein product is CASSLRPDTEAFF.

This clonotype counts as medium-sized. The V and J genes are TRBV2 and TRBJ2-7; the match to TRBD1 covers 7 bases. The CDR3 runs to 14 residues. J lost 7 bases, V lost 5 bases, and 11 bases had no gene match. Germline V lookup: CDR1 SNHLY, CDR2 FYNNEI. The CDR3 bases are TGTGCCAGCAGTCCCGGGACAGACGTCTTGGAGCAGTACTTC. Amino acid sequence: CASSPGTDVLEQYF.

This clonotype came up a few times. This may be a read error, as it is one base from a much larger clone. This rearrangement joins TRBV7-9 to TRBJ2-5, with D unclear. The germline CDR1 and CDR2 sequences are SEHNR and FQNEAQ (reference sequence). V lost 1 base and J lost 4, with 10 bases in between. This CDR3 is 14 amino acids long. CDR3 in amino acids: CASSLVEPGETQYF. The CDR3 DNA is TGTGCCAGCAGCTTAGTGGAGCCGGGAGAGACCCAGTACTTC.

This clonotype is medium-sized (0.01 to 0.1%). The chain couples TRBV7-2 to TRBJ2-7; D might be TRBD2 (6 bases). This CDR3 spans 14 amino acids. From germline, CDR1 is SGHTA and CDR2 FQGNSA. V lost 2 bases and J 3 bases, leaving 11 bases between the germline ends. CDR3 in DNA: TGTGCCAGCAGCTTAAGCCCGGGAGTCTACGAGCAGTACTTC. This sequence encodes CASSLSPGVYEQYF. The entire variable domain, with the rest obtained from reference TRBV7-2 and TRBJ2-7, is as follows: GAGVSQSPSNKVTEKGKDVELRCDPISGHTALYWYRQSLGQGLEFLIYFQGNSAPDKSGLPSDRFSAERTGGSVSTLTIQRTQQEDSAVYLCASSLSPGVYEQYFGPGTRLTVT.

On this clonotype itself: This could be a read error, since a much larger clone is one nucleotide away. No conserved phenylalanine or tryptophan is present at the end of the CDR3, so a read error is the likely explanation. The J gene is TRBJ1-3, the V gene TRBV4-1; D perhaps matches TRBD1 (5 bases). V lost 0 bases and J lost 6, with 12 bases in between. The CDR3 is 15 residues long. CDR1 is MGHRA, CDR2 YSYEKL, per germline. DNA of the CDR3: TGCGCCAGCAGCCAAGATCCAGGGAATGCAAACACCATATATTCT. Its translation is CASSQDPGNANTIYS.

In this sample, this clonotype turned up once. With a much larger clone just one base away, this may be a read error. The chain carries TRBV9 and TRBJ2-5; tentatively, D is TRBD1 (6 bases). This CDR3 comprises 15 residues. V lost 2 bases to trimming and J lost 2 bases, with 13 bases between them. The germline V gene has CDR1 SGDLS and CDR2 YYNGEE. This chain's CDR3 is CASSVPTGLQETQYF. The CDR3 region has the DNA TGTGCCAGCAGCGTTCCCACAGGGTTGCAAGAGACCCAGTACTTC.